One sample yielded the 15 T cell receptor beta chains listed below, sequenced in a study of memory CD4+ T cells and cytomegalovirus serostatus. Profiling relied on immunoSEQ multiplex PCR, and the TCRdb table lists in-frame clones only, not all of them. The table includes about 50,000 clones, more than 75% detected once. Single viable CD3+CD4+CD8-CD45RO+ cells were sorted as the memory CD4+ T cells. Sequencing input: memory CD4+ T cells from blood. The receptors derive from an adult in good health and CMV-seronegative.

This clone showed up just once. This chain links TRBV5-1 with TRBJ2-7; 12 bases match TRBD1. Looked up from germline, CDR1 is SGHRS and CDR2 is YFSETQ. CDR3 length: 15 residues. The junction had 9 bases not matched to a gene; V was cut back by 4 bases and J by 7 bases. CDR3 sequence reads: CASSNLGQGAKEQYF. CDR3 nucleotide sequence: TGCGCCAGCAGCAACCTGGGACAGGGGGCGAAAGAGCAGTACTTC.

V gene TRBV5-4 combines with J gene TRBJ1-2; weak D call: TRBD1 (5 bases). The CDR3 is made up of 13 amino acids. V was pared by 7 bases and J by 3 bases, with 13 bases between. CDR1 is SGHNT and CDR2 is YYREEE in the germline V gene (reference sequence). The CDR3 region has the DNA TGTGCCAGCCGCGCGGGGACGGACTATGGCTACACCTTC. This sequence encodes CASRAGTDYGYTF.

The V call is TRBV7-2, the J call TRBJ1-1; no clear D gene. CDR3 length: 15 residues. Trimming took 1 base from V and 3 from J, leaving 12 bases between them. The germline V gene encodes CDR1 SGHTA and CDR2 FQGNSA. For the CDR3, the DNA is TGTGCCAGCAGCTTAGTTGCAGATGGGCACACTGAAGCTTTCTTT. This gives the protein CASSLVADGHTEAFF. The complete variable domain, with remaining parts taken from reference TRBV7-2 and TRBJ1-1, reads GAGVSQSPSNKVTEKGKDVELRCDPISGHTALYWYRQSLGQGLEFLIYFQGNSAPDKSGLPSDRFSAERTGGSVSTLTIQRTQQEDSAVYLCASSLVADGHTEAFFGQGTRLTVV.

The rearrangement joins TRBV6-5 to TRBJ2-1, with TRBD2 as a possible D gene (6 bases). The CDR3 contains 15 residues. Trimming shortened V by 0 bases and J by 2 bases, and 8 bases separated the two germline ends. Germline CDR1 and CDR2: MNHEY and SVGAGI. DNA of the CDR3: TGTGCCAGCAGTTACTCCCCGGGGGCCTACAATGAGCAGTTCTTC. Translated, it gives CASSYSPGAYNEQFF.

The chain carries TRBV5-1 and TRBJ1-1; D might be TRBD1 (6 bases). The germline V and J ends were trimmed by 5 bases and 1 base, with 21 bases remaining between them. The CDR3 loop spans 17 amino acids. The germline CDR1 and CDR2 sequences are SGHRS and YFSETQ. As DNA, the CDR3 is TGCGCCAGCAGGATTGGGGGGCTGGGAATGAAGAACACTGAAGCTTTCTTT. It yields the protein CASRIGGLGMKNTEAFF.

The CDR3 sequence: CASSPQGINRNSPLHF. As DNA, the CDR3 is TGTGCCAGCAGCCCGCAGGGGATTAACCGCAATTCACCCCTCCACTTT. The chain has TRBV5-6 and TRBJ1-6, with TRBD1 as a possible D gene (6 bases). The CDR3 consists of 16 residues. The V end was cut by 4 bases, the J end by 7 bases, with 18 bases between. Germline V lookup: CDR1 SGHDT, CDR2 YYEEEE.

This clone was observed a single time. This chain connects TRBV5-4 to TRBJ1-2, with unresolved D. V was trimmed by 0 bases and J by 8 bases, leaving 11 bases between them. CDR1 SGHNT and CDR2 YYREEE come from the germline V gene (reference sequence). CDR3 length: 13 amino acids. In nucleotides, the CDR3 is TGTGCCAGCAGCTTGGGATGGAGGGAGGGCTACACCTTC. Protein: CASSLGWREGYTF.

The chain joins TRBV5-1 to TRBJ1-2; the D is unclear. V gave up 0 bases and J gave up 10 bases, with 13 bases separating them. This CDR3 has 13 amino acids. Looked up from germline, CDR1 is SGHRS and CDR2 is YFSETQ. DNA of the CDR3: TGCGCCAGCAGCTTGGACGGACTTTTTGACTACACCTTC. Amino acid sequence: CASSLDGLFDYTF. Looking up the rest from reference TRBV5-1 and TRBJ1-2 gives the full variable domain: KAGVTQTPRYLIKTRGQQVTLSCSPISGHRSVSWYQQTPGQGLQFLFEYFSETQRNKGNFPGRFSGRQFSNSRSEMNVSTLELGDSALYLCASSLDGLFDYTFGSGTRLTVV.

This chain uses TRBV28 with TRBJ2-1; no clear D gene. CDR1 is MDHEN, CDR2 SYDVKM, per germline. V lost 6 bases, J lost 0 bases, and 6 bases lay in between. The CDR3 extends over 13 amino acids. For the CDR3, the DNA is TGTGCCAGCAGCCGGAGCTCCTACAATGAGCAGTTCTTC. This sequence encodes CASSRSSYNEQFF.

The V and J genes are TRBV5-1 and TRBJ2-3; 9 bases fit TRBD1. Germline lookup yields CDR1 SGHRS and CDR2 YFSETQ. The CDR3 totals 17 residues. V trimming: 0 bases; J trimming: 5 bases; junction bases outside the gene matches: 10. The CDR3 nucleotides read TGCGCCAGCAGCTTGGGGACGTACAGGGGGCCAAGAGATACGCAGTATTTT. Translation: CASSLGTYRGPRDTQYF.

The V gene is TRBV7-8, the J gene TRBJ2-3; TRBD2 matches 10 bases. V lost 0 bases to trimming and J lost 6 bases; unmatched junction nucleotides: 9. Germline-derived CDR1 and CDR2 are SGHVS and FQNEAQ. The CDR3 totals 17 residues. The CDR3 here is CASSLAGAGGRRDTQYF. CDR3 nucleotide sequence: TGTGCCAGCAGCTTAGCGGGAGCGGGGGGGCGGAGGGATACGCAGTATTTT. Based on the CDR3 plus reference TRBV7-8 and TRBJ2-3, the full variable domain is GAGVSQSPRYKVAKRGQDVALRCDPISGHVSLFWYQQALGQGPEFLTYFQNEAQLDKSGLPSDRFFAERPEGSVSTLKIQRTQQEDSAVYLCASSLAGAGGRRDTQYFGPGTRLTVL.

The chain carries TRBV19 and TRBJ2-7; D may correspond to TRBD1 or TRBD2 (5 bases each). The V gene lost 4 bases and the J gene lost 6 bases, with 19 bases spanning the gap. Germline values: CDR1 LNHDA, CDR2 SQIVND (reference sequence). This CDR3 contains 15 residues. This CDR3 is CASSNPGQGIGEQYF. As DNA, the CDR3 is TGTGCCAGTAGTAATCCGGGGCAGGGCATCGGCGAGCAGTACTTC.

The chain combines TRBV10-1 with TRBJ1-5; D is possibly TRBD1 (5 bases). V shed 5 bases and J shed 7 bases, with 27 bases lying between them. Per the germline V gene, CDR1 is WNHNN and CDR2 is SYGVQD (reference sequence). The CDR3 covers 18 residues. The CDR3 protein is CASSKGLEGLRGEQPQHF. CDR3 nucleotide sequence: TGCGCCAGCAGTAAGGGCCTCGAGGGACTTAGGGGTGAGCAGCCCCAGCATTTT.

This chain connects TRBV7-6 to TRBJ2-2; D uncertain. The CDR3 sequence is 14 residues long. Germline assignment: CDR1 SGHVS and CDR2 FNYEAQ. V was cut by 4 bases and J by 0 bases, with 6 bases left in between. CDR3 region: CASSSSSNTGELFF. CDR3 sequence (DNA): TGTGCCAGCAGCTCCTCCTCGAACACCGGGGAGCTGTTTTTT.

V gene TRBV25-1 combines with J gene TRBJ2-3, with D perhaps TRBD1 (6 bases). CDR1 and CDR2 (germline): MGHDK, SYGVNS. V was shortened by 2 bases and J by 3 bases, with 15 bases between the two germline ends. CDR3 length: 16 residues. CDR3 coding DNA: TGTGCCAGCAGTGAACCCAGGGGCTTTGAGACAGATACGCAGTATTTT. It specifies CASSEPRGFETDTQYF. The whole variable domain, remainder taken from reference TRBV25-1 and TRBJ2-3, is EADIYQTPRYLVIGTGKKITLECSQTMGHDKMYWYQQDPGMELHLIHYSYGVNSTEKGDLSSESTVSRIRTEHFPLTLESARPSHTSQYLCASSEPRGFETDTQYFGPGTRLTVL.